Following are 5 T cell receptor beta chains from one sample sequenced in a study of T cells after posttransplantation cyclophosphamide. Measured with immunoSEQ multiplex PCR; TCRdb has only the in-frame clones, and not every one. The sample includes about 9,200 clones, approximately 98% of them seen just once. Sequenced sample: naive CD8+ T cells sorted from PBMCs. Source of these receptors: a man aged 45-65 years in good health, CMV-negative, and a related stem cell transplant donor.

The V call is TRBV5-6, the J call TRBJ2-1, with TRBD2 identical over 8 bases. V shed 1 base and J 8 bases; nucleotides not matched to a gene: 5. Germline CDR1 SGHDT, CDR2 YYEEEE. CDR3 length: 14 amino acids. CDR3 residues: CASSLTGRADEQFF. The CDR3 DNA is TGTGCCAGCAGCTTGACCGGGAGGGCCGATGAGCAGTTCTTC.

This chain connects TRBV4-1 to TRBJ1-2; the match to TRBD1 covers 11 bases. The CDR3 extends over 17 amino acids. The junction had 5 bases not matched to a gene; V was cut back by 0 bases and J by 2 bases. Germline V gene lookup returns CDR1 MGHRA and CDR2 YSYEKL. CDR3 DNA sequence: TGCGCCAGCAGCCAAGATGGATGGACAGGGGGCAACTATGGCTACACCTTC. This translates into CASSQDGWTGGNYGYTF.

This rearrangement joins TRBV5-1 to TRBJ2-1; TRBD2 matches 9 bases. The germline CDR1 and CDR2 sequences are SGHRS and YFSETQ. The length of the CDR3 is 14 residues. Trimming at V came to 6 bases and at J to 6 bases, leaving 7 bases not matched to a gene. In DNA form, the CDR3 reads TGCGCCAGCACCCCTGCGGGGGGGCTCAATGAGCAGTTCTTC. Translated, it gives CASTPAGGLNEQFF.

The genes are TRBV6-1 and TRBJ2-5; D not certain. The J call may be incorrect, as the DNA end agrees better with TRBJ2-7. CDR1 and CDR2 from the germline V gene are MNHNS and SASEGT. CDR3 length: 14 amino acids. The CDR3 spells CASSEVSTNYEQYF. The CDR3 region has the DNA TGTGCCAGCAGTGAAGTCAGTACTAACTACGAGCAGTACTTC.

This clone was observed once. The J gene is TRBJ2-2, the V gene TRBV6-1; D is possibly TRBD2 (6 bases). The CDR3 runs 15 residues. Per the germline V gene, CDR1 is MNHNS and CDR2 is SASEGT. The V end was cut by 6 bases, the J end by 6 bases, with 17 bases between. In DNA, the CDR3 is TGTGCCAGCAGGGACTGGCGGGAAGACTCCGGGGAGCTGTTTTTT. Its protein product is CASRDWREDSGELFF.